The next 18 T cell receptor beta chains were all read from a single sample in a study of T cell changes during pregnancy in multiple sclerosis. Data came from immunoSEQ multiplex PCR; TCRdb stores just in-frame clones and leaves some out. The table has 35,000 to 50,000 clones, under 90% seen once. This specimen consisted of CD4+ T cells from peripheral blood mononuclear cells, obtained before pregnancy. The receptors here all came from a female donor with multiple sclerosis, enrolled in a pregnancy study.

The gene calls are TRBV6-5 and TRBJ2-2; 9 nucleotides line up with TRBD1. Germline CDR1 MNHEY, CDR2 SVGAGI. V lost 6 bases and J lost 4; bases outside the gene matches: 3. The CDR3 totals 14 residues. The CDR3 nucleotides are TGTGCCAGCAGACGGACAGGGGTCACCGGGGAGCTGTTTTTT. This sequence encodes CASRRTGVTGELFF.

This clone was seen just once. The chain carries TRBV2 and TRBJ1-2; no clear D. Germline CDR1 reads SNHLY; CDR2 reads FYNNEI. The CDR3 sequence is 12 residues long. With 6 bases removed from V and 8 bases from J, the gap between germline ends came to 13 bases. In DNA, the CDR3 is TGTGCCAGCAGGGAGGAGGGTGGAGGCTACACCTTC. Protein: CASREEGGGYTF.

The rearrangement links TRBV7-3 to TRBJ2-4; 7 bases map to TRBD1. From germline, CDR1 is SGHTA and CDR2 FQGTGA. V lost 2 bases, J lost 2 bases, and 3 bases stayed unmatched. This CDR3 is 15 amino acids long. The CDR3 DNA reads TGTGCCAGCAGCTTATCAGGGGGAACCAAAAACATTCAGTACTTC. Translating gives CASSLSGGTKNIQYF.

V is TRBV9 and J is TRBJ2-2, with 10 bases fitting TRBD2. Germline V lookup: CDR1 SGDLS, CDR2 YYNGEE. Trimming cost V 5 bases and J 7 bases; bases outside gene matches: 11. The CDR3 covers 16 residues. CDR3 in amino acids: CASRLGLAGANGELFF. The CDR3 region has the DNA TGTGCCAGCAGGCTCGGTCTAGCGGGGGCGAACGGGGAGCTGTTTTTT.

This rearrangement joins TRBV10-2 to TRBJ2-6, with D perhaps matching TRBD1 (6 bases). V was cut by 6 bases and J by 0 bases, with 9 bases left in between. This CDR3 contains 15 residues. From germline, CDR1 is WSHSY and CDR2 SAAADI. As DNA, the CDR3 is TGCGCCAGCAGCCCAGGGGACTCTGGGGCCAACGTCCTGACTTTC. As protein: CASSPGDSGANVLTF.

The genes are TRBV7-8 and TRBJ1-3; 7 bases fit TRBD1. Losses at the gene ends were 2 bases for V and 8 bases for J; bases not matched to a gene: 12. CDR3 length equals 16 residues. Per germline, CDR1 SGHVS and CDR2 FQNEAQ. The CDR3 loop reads CASSLSRQGFGDTIYF. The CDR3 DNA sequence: TGTGCCAGCAGCTTATCTAGACAGGGTTTTGGGGACACCATATATTTT.

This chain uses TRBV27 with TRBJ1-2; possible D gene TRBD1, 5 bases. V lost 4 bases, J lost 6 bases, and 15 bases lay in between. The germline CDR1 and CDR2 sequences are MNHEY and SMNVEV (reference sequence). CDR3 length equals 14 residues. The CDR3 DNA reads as TGTGCCAGCAGTTCAAGGGGCTTTGCCGATGGCTACACCTTC. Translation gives CASSSRGFADGYTF.

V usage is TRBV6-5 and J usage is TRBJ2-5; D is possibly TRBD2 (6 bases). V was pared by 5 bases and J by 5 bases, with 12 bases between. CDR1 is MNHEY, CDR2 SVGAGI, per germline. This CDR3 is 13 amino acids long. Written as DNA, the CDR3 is TGTGCCAGCAGTAGACTAGTGGAGGAGACCCAGTACTTC. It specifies CASSRLVEETQYF.

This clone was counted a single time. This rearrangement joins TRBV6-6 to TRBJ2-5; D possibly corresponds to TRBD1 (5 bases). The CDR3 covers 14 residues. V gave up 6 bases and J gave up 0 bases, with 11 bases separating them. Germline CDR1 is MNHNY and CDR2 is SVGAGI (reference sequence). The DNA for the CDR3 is TGTGCCAGCAGCAAACGACAGAACCAAGAGACCCAGTACTTC. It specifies CASSKRQNQETQYF.

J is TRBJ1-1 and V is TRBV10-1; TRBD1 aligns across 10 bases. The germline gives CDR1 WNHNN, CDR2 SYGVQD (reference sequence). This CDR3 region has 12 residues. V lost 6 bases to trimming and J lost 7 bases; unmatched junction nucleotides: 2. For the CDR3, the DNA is TGCGCCAGCAGCCGGACAGGGGGTGAAGCTTTCTTT. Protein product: CASSRTGGEAFF.

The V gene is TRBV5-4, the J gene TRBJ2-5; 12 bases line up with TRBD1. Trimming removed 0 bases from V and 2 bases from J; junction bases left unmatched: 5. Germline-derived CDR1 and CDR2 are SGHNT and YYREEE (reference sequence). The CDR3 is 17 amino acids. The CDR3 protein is CASSLGGQGASQETQYF. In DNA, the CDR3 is TGTGCCAGCAGCTTGGGGGGACAGGGGGCCTCTCAAGAGACCCAGTACTTC. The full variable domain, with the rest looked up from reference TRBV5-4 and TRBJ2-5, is ETGVTQSPTHLIKTRGQQVTLRCSSQSGHNTVSWYQQALGQGPQFIFQYYREEENGRGNFPPRFSGLQFPNYSSELNVNALELDDSALYLCASSLGGQGASQETQYFGPGTRLLVL.

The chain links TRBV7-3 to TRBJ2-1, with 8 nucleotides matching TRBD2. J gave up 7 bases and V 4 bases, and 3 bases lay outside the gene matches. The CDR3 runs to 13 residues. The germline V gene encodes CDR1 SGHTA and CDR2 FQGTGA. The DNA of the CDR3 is TGTGCCAGCAGCTCCGGGGGGGGAAATGAGCAGTTCTTC. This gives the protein CASSSGGGNEQFF.

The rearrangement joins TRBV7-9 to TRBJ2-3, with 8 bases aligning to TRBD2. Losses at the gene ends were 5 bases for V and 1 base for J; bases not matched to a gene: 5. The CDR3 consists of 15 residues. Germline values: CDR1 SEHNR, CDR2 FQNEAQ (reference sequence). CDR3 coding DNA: TGTGCCAGCAGCCGAGCGGGAGAGGGCACAGATACGCAGTATTTT. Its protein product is CASSRAGEGTDTQYF.

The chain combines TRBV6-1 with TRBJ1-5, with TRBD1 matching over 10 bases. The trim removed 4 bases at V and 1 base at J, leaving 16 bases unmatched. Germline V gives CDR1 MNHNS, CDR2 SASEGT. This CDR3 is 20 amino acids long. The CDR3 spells CASSGNRDRGSVVSNQPQHF. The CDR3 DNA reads TGTGCCAGCAGTGGAAACCGGGACAGGGGTTCAGTGGTAAGCAATCAGCCCCAGCATTTT.

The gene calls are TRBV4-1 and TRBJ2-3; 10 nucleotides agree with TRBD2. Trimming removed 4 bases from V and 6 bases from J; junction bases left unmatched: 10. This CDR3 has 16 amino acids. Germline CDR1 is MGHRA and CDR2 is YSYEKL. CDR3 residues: CASSPGLAGAKDTQYF. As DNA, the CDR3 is TGCGCCAGCAGCCCTGGGCTAGCGGGAGCAAAGGATACGCAGTATTTT.

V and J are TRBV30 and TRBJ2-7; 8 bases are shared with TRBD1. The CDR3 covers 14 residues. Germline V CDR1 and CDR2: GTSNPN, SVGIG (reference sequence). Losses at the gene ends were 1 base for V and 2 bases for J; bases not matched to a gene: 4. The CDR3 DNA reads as TGTGCCTGGAGTGGAGGACAGGGTACCTACGAGCAGTACTTC. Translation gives CAWSGGQGTYEQYF.

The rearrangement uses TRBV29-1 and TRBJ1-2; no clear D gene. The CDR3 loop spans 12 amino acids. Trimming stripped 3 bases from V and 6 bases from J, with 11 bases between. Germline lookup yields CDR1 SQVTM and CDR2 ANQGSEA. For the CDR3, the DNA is TGCAGCGTTGACAGAGGGTTGGATGGCTACACCTTC. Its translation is CSVDRGLDGYTF.

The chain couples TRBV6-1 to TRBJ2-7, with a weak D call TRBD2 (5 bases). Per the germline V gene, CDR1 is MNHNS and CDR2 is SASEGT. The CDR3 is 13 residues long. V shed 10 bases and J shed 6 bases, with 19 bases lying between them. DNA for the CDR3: TGTGCCACCGGTGGCGGGCGCCACCTCGAGCAGTACTTC. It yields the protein CATGGGRHLEQYF.